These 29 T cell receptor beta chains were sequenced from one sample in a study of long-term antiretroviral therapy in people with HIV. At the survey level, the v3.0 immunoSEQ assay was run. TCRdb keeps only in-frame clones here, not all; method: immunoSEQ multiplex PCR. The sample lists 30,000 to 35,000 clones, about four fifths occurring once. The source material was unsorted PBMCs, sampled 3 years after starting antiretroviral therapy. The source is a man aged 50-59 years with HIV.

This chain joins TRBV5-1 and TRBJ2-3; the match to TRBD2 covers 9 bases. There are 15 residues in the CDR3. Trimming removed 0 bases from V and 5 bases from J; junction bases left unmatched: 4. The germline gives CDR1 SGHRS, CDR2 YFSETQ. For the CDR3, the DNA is TGCGCCAGCAGCTTGGCGGCGGGAGGGATAGATACGCAGTATTTT. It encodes CASSLAAGGIDTQYF.

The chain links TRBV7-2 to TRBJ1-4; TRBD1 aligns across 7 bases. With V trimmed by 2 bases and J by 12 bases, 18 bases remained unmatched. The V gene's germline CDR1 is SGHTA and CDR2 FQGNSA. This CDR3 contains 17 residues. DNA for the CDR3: TGTGCCAGCAGCTTAACGTCCAGGACAGGCGCTTCGGGTGAACTGTTTTTT. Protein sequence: CASSLTSRTGASGELFF.

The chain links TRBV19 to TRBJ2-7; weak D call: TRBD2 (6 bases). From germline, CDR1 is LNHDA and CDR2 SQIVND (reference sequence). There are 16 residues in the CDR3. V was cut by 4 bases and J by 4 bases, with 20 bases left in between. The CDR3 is CASSRDAGPGGYEQYF. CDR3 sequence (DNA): TGTGCCAGTAGTAGAGATGCAGGACCCGGGGGTTACGAGCAGTACTTC.

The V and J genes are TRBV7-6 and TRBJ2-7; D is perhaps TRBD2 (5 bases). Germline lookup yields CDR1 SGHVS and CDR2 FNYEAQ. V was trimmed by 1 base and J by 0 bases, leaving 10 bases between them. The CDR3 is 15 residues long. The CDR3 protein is CASSLGGSSSYEQYF. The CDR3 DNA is TGTGCCAGCAGCTTAGGCGGGTCAAGCTCCTACGAGCAGTACTTC.

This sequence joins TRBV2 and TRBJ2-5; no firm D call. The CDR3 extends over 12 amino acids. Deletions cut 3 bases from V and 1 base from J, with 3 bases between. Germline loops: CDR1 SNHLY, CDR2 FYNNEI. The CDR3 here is CASSDRQETQYF. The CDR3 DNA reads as TGTGCCAGCAGTGATCGCCAAGAGACCCAGTACTTC.

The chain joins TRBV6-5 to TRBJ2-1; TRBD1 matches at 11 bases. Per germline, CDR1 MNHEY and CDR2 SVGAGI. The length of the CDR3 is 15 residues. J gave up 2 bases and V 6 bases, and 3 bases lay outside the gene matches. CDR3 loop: CASSRGQGAYNEQFF. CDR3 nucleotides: TGTGCCAGCAGCCGGGGACAGGGGGCCTACAATGAGCAGTTCTTC.

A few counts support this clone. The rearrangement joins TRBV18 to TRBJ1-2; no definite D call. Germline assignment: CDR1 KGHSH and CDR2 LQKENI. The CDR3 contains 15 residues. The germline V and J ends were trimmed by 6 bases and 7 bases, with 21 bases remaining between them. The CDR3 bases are TGTGCCAGCTCCACGCAGGCAGGCCAAGGTGGTGGCTACACCTTC. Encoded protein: CASSTQAGQGGGYTF.

The CDR3 here is CASSLVAGAQAEAFF. In DNA, the CDR3 is TGTGCCAGCAGCTTAGTTGCAGGGGCCCAGGCTGAAGCTTTCTTT. This chain links TRBV7-2 with TRBJ1-1; D possibly corresponds to TRBD1 (6 bases). This CDR3 comprises 15 residues. Per germline, CDR1 SGHTA and CDR2 FQGNSA. The ends were cut back, 1 base at V and 6 bases at J, with 15 bases in the middle.

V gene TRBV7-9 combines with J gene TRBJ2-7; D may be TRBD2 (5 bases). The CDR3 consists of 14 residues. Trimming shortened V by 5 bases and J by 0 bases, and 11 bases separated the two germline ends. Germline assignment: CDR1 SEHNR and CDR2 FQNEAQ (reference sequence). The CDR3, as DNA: TGTGCCAGCAGCCTAACGGGGTACTCCTACGAGCAGTACTTC. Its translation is CASSLTGYSYEQYF. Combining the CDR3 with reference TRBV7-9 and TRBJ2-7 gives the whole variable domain DTGVSQNPRHKITKRGQNVTFRCDPISEHNRLYWYRQTLGQGPEFLTYFQNEAQLEKSRLLSDRFSAERPKGSFSTLEIQRTEQGDSAMYLCASSLTGYSYEQYFGPGTRLTVT.

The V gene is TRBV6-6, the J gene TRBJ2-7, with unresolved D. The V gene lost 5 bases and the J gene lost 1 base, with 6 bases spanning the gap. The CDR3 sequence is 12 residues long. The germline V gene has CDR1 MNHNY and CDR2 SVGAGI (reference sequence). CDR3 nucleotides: TGTGCCAGCAGTCCTATTTCCTACGAGCAGTACTTC. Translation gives CASSPISYEQYF.

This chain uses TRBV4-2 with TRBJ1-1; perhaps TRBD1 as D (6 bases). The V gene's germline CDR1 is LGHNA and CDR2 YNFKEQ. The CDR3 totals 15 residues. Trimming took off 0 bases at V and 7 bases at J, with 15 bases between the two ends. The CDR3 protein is CASSQDGGRYIEAFF. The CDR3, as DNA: TGTGCCAGCAGCCAAGATGGGGGGCGATACATTGAAGCTTTCTTT.

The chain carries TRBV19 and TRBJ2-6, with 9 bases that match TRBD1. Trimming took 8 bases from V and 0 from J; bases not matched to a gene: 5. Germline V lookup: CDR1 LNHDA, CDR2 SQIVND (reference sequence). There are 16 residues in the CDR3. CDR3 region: CASGTGPLSGANVLTF. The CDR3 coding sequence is TGTGCCAGTGGGACAGGGCCCCTCTCTGGGGCCAACGTCCTGACTTTC.

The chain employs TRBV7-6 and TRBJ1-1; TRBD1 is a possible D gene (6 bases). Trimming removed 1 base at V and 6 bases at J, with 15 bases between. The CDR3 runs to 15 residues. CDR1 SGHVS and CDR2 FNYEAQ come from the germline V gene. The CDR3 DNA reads TGTGCCAGCAGCTTAGAACCGGGGGCGCTTCCTGAAGCTTTCTTT. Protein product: CASSLEPGALPEAFF. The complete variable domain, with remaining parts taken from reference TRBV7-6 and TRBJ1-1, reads GAGVSQSPRYKVTKRGQDVALRCDPISGHVSLYWYRQALGQGPEFLTYFNYEAQQDKSGLPNDRFSAERPEGSISTLTIQRTEQRDSAMYRCASSLEPGALPEAFFGQGTRLTVV.

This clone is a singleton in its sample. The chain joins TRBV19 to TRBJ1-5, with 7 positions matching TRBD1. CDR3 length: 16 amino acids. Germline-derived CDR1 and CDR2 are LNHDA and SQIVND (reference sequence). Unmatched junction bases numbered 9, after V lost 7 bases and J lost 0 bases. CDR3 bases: TGTGCCAGTACTCCGGGACAGCTTTATAGCAATCAGCCCCAGCATTTT. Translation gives CASTPGQLYSNQPQHF.

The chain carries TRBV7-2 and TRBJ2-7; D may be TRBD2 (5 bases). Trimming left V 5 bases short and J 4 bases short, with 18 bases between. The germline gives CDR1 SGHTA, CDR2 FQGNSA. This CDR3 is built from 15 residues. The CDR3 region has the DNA TGTGCCAGCAGCCAACGGGGTACACAAAGTTACGAGCAGTACTTC. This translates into CASSQRGTQSYEQYF.

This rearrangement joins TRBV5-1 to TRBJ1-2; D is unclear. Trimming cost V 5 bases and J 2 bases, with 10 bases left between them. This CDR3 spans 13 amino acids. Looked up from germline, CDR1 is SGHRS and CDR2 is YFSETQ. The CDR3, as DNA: TGCGCCAGCAGTCTAGGAGTAAACTATGGCTACACCTTC. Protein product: CASSLGVNYGYTF.

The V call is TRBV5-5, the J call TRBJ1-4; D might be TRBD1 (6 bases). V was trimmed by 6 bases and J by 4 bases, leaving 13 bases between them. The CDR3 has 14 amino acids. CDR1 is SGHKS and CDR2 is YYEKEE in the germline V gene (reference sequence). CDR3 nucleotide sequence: TGTGCCAGCACAGACAGGAGCCTTAATGAAAAACTGTTTTTT. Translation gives CASTDRSLNEKLFF.

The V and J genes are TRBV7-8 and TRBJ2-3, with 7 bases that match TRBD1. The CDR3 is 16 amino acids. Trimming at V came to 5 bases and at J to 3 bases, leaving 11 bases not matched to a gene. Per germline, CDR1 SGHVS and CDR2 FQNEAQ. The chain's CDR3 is CASSPLRGRRTDTQYF. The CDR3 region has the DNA TGTGCCAGCAGCCCCCTGAGGGGGCGCAGGACAGATACGCAGTATTTT.

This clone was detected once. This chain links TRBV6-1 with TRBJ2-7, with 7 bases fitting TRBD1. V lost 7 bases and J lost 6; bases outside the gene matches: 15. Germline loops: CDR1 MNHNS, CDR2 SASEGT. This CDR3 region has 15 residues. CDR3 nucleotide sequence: TGTGCCAGCACCCTACGACAGGGAAACAGTTTCGAGCAGTACTTC. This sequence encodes CASTLRQGNSFEQYF.

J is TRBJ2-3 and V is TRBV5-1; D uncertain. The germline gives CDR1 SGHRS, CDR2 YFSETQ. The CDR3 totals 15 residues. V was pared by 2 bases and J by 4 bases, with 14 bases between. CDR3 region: CASSLIPAMPDTQYF. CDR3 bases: TGCGCCAGCAGCTTAATCCCAGCTATGCCAGATACGCAGTATTTT.

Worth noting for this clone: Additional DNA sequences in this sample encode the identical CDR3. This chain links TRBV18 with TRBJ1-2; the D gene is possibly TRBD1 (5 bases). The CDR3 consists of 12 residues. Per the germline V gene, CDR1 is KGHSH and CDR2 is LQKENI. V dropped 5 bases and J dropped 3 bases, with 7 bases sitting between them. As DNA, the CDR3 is TGTGCCAGCTCAGGGACGGACTATGGCTACACCTTC. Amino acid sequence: CASSGTDYGYTF.

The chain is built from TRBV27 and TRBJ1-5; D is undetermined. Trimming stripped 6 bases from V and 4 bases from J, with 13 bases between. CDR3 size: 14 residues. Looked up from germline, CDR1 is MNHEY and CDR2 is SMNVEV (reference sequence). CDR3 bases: TGTGCCAGCAGCCCCCTAGGAGCAAATCAGCCCCAGCATTTT. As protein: CASSPLGANQPQHF.

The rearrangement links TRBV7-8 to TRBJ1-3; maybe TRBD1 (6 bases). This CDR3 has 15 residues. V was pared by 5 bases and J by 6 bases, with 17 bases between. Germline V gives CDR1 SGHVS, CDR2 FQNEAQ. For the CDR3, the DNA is TGTGCCAGCAGCGCTGGTGGGGGGCAAGTAAACACCATATATTTT. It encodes CASSAGGGQVNTIYF.

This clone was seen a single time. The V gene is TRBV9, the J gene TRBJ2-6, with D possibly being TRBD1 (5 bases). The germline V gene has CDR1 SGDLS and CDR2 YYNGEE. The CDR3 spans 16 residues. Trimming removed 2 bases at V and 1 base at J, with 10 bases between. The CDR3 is CASSVTSGSGANVLTF. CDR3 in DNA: TGTGCCAGCAGCGTTACGTCAGGGTCTGGGGCCAACGTCCTGACTTTC.

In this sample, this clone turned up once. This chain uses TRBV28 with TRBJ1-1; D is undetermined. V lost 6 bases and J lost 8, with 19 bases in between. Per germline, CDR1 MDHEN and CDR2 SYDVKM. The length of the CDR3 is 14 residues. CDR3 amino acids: CASRAYSRTEEAFF. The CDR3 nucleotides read TGTGCCAGCAGAGCCTACTCGCGGACGGAGGAAGCTTTCTTT.

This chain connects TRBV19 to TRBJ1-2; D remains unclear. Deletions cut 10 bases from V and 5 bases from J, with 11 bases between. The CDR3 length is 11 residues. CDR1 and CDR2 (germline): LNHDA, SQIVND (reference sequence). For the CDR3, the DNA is TGTGCCACCCATAAAGGGTATGGCTACACCTTC. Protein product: CATHKGYGYTF.

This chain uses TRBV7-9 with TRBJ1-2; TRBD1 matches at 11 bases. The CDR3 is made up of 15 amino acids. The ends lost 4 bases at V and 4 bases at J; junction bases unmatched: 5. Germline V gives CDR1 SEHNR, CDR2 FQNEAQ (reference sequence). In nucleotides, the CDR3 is TGTGCCAGCAGCTCCTGGACAGGGGGCGTCTATGGCTACACCTTC. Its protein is CASSSWTGGVYGYTF.

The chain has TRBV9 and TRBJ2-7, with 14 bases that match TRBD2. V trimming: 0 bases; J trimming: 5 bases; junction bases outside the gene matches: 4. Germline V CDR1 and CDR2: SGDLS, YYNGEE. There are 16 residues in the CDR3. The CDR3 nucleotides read TGTGCCAGCAGCGTAGAGACTAGCGGGGGGGCCCACGAGCAGTACTTC. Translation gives CASSVETSGGAHEQYF.

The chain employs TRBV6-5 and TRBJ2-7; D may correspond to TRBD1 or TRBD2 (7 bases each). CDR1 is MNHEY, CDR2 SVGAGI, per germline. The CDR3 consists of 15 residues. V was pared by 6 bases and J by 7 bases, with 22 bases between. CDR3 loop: CASRFEGRGRREQYF. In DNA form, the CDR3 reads TGTGCCAGCAGGTTTGAGGGGAGGGGGCGTAGAGAGCAGTACTTC.